These 22 T cell receptor beta chains share one sample of origin, sequenced in a study of regulatory T cells in long-lasting Graves disease. Time point given: newly diagnosed GD, antithyroid drugs for less than 3 months. Extracted RNA from PBMCs served as the source of the TCR library. For TCR beta, libraries came from iRepertoire HTBI primers and Arm-PCR of CDR3 regions. TCRdb reprocessed the multiplex PCR reads with MiXCR, giving one entry per CDR3 protein. The sample has approximately 470,000 distinct CDR3 sequences; about 17% are singletons. The data also belong to a second study, concerning T cells in Graves' hyperthyroidism and ophthalmopathy.

Sequences were derived from peripheral blood mononuclear cells (PBMCs), sampled at new diagnosis, from a patient treated with antithyroid drugs. The receptors were gathered from a man in his forties or fifties with Graves disease.

In regard to this clonotype: This could be a read error, since a much larger clone is one nucleotide away. Here the CDR3 DNA reads TGTGCCAGCAGCCCCGGGACGGCCTTACGTGAGTACTTC. This codes for CASSPGTALREYF. The rearrangement joins TRBV12-3 or TRBV12-4 to TRBJ2-7; D tentatively fits TRBD1 or TRBD2 (5 bases each). The CDR3 runs to 13 residues. Trimming shortened V by 6 bases and J by 11 bases, and 20 bases separated the two germline ends.

This clonotype came up a few times. The chain recombines TRBV20-1 with TRBJ2-1, with a tentative D call TRBD2 (5 bases). Germline V CDR1 and CDR2: DFQATT, SNEGSKA (reference sequence). V was shortened by 0 bases and J by 11 bases, with 17 bases between the two germline ends. The CDR3 has 14 residues. CDR3 in DNA: TGCAGTGCTAGAGATCAGCACGGGGTACCCAAGCAGTTCTTC. It translates to CSARDQHGVPKQFF.

The genes are TRBV27 and TRBJ2-7; either TRBD1 or TRBD2 may supply D (5 bases each). From germline, CDR1 is MNHEY and CDR2 SMNVEV (reference sequence). V lost 2 bases, J lost 7 bases, and 18 bases lay in between. The CDR3 covers 15 residues. The CDR3 DNA follows: TGTGCCAGCAGTTTAATGGGACGGGGACGGGGAGAGCAGTACTTC. It specifies CASSLMGRGRGEQYF.

This clonotype was observed at least ten times. The rearrangement links TRBV27 to TRBJ2-5; the D is unclear. The V end lost 4 bases, the J end lost 0 bases, and 9 bases lay between the germline ends. Per germline, CDR1 MNHEY and CDR2 SMNVEV (reference sequence). The CDR3 covers 14 residues. The CDR3 spells CASSSLGYQETQYF. DNA for the CDR3: TGTGCCAGCAGTTCTCTTGGGTACCAAGAGACCCAGTACTTC.

This clonotype was seen a handful of times. V gene TRBV24-1 combines with J gene TRBJ2-2; 9 nucleotides line up with TRBD1. Germline V CDR1 and CDR2: KGHDR, SFDVKD. This CDR3 comprises 13 residues. Losses at the gene ends were 5 bases for V and 6 bases for J; bases not matched to a gene: 0. The CDR3 DNA sequence: TGTGCCACCAGTGGGACAGGGGCCGGGGAGCTGTTTTTT. Translated, it gives CATSGTGAGELFF.

The CDR3 DNA follows: TGCAGTGCCCCGGGACAGGGGGCGGCAACTAATGAAAAACTGTTTTTT. Residues: CSAPGQGAATNEKLFF. The chain employs TRBV20-1 and TRBJ1-4, with 12 nucleotides matching TRBD1. V lost 6 bases, J lost 0 bases, and 5 bases stayed unmatched. The CDR3 consists of 16 residues. Germline V gives CDR1 DFQATT, CDR2 SNEGSKA (reference sequence).

Notes on this clonotype: This could be a read error, since a much larger clone is one nucleotide away. This chain's CDR3 is CSARPLRREDSYEQFF. The CDR3 DNA is TGCAGTGCTAGACCGCTCCGGCGGGAGGATTCCTACGAGCAGTTCTTC. This sequence joins TRBV20-1 and TRBJ2-5, with 8 bases matching TRBD2. The assigned J gene may be wrong: the sequence end matches TRBJ2-1 better. CDR3 length equals 16 residues. CDR1 is DFQATT and CDR2 is SNEGSKA in the germline V gene (reference sequence).

This clonotype has more than one count but fewer than ten. V is TRBV11-3 and J is TRBJ1-1; no clear D. Per the germline V gene, CDR1 is SGHNT and CDR2 is YENEEA. Trimming cost V 3 bases and J 0 bases, with 5 bases left between them. This CDR3 contains 13 residues. The CDR3, as DNA: TGTGCCAGCAGCTTTAAGGTGAACACTGAAGCTTTCTTT. The encoded protein is CASSFKVNTEAFF.

The sample holds many counts of this clonotype. The rearrangement links TRBV18 to TRBJ2-1; 13 nucleotides line up with TRBD2. V gave up 6 bases and J gave up 6 bases; unmatched junction bases: 11. The CDR3 runs to 17 residues. Germline assignment: CDR1 KGHSH and CDR2 LQKENI. The CDR3 DNA reads TGTGCCAGCTCCCGCGGGAGGACTAGCGGGAGTCGCAATGAGCAGTTCTTC. Translating it yields CASSRGRTSGSRNEQFF.

This clonotype showed up just a few times. The chain has TRBV20-1 and TRBJ1-6; TRBD1 matches at 9 bases. Germline lookup yields CDR1 DFQATT and CDR2 SNEGSKA (reference sequence). V shed 6 bases and J 7 bases; nucleotides not matched to a gene: 4. The CDR3 runs 13 residues. CDR3: CSADGQGNSPLHF. The CDR3 DNA reads as TGCAGTGCGGATGGACAGGGGAATTCACCCCTCCACTTT.

This clonotype was seen only once. The J gene is TRBJ1-1, the V gene TRBV12-5; D gene unclear. Germline-derived CDR1 and CDR2 are LGHNT and FRNRAP. This CDR3 is built from 13 residues. The V end lost 6 bases, the J end lost 4 bases, and 12 bases lay between the germline ends. CDR3 amino acids: CASGRAFGTEAFF. The CDR3 nucleotides are TGTGCTAGTGGCCGGGCCTTTGGCACTGAAGCTTTCTTT.

J is TRBJ2-7 and V is TRBV25-1, with D perhaps TRBD2 (6 bases). The germline V gene encodes CDR1 MGHDK and CDR2 SYGVNS. Trimming cost V 4 bases and J 2 bases, with 12 bases left between them. The CDR3 runs 14 residues. The CDR3 DNA follows: TGTGCCAGCAGTGCGGGACTGGGCACCTACGAGCAGTACTTC. Its translation: CASSAGLGTYEQYF.

This clonotype was seen at least ten times. This CDR3 is CAWSVNLTPTRYEQYF. The CDR3 region has the DNA TGTGCCTGGAGTGTAAACTTGACACCTACTCGCTACGAGCAGTACTTC. The chain is built from TRBV30 and TRBJ2-7, with D unclear. The V and J ends lost 0 bases and 3 bases respectively, with 18 bases between them. Per germline, CDR1 GTSNPN and CDR2 SVGIG (reference sequence). The CDR3 loop spans 16 amino acids.

The sample holds many counts of this clonotype. The chain carries TRBV12-3 or TRBV12-4 and TRBJ2-4; D may be TRBD1 (6 bases). The CDR3 is 15 amino acids. V was shortened by 6 bases and J by 3 bases, with 15 bases between the two germline ends. CDR3 loop: CASSQGEGGKNIQYF. The DNA of the CDR3 is TGTGCCAGCAGCCAAGGTGAAGGGGGCAAAAACATTCAGTACTTC.

Many counts were recorded for this clonotype. The junction departs from germline at one end; a sequencing error may be responsible. The gene calls are TRBV20-1 and TRBJ2-7; D not resolved. Germline CDR1 reads DFQATT; CDR2 reads SNEGSKA (reference sequence). The CDR3 covers 13 residues. The CDR3 here is CSASKVASSEQYF. Written as DNA, the CDR3 is TGCAGTGCTAGTAAGGTAGCTTCCTCCGAGCAGTACTTC.

V gene TRBV20-1 combines with J gene TRBJ2-7, with TRBD2 identical over 9 bases. Germline V gene sequence: CDR1 DFQATT, CDR2 SNEGSKA (reference sequence). The CDR3 extends over 16 amino acids. V lost 0 bases and J lost 7; bases outside the gene matches: 13. The DNA for the CDR3 is TGCAGTGCTAGAGACATAGCGGGAGCGGGAGCTGGTGAGCAGTACTTC. This codes for CSARDIAGAGAGEQYF.

This clonotype was counted ten times or more. The V gene is TRBV3-1, the J gene TRBJ1-1, with D hard to call. The ends were cut back, 1 base at V and 10 bases at J, with 10 bases in the middle. Germline V gives CDR1 LGHDT, CDR2 YNNKEL (reference sequence). There are 12 residues in the CDR3. DNA of the CDR3: TGTGCCAGCAGCCAAGGAAGGGAGGGAGCTTTCTTT. Its translation: CASSQGREGAFF.

V and J are TRBV7-9 and TRBJ2-1; D is ambiguous. This CDR3 is built from 13 residues. Per germline, CDR1 SEHNR and CDR2 FQNEAQ (reference sequence). V was trimmed by 6 bases and J by 15 bases, leaving 21 bases between them. The CDR3 loop is CASSHPDHPRLFF. CDR3 DNA sequence: TGTGCCAGCAGTCATCCCGACCATCCCAGGTTGTTCTTC.

This clonotype was seen a handful of times. The chain employs TRBV19 and TRBJ2-1, with 10 bases that match TRBD2. V was pared by 6 bases and J by 6 bases, with 5 bases of the junction left unmatched. The CDR3 loop spans 14 amino acids. Germline V gene lookup returns CDR1 LNHDA and CDR2 SQIVND (reference sequence). CDR3 residues: CASRVPSGSNEQFF. In DNA form, the CDR3 reads TGTGCCAGTAGAGTCCCTAGCGGGAGCAATGAGCAGTTCTTC.

This clonotype showed up many times. The rearrangement links TRBV11-2 to TRBJ2-3; 9 nucleotides match TRBD2. V lost 1 base to trimming and J lost 2 bases; unmatched junction nucleotides: 7. CDR3 length: 17 residues. CDR1 is SGHAT, CDR2 FQNNGV, per germline. The CDR3, as DNA: TGTGCCAGCAGCTTAGGGTCTAGCGGGATTTACACAGATACGCAGTATTTT. It codes for CASSLGSSGIYTDTQYF.

This clonotype was observed many times. The rearrangement links TRBV28 to TRBJ2-7; TRBD2 might be the D (5 bases). Germline-derived CDR1 and CDR2 are MDHEN and SYDVKM. The CDR3 is made up of 14 amino acids. V lost 8 bases, J lost 4 bases, and 18 bases lay in between. In DNA form, the CDR3 reads TGTGCCAGCGTCCCCCGGGGAGCGATATACGAGCAGTACTTC. Its protein is CASVPRGAIYEQYF.

This clonotype was counted a few times. Possible read error: a much larger clone is one base away. The chain uses TRBV2 and TRBJ2-3; a possible D gene is TRBD1 (6 bases). The CDR3 loop spans 15 amino acids. Germline V lookup: CDR1 SNHLY, CDR2 FYNNEI. Trimming stripped 4 bases from V and 4 bases from J, with 15 bases between. CDR3 nucleotides: TGTGCCAGCAGTGTTGCTGGGGGCCGCGCAGATACGCAGTATTTT. It yields the protein CASSVAGGRADTQYF.